The TCR beta chain described here comes from a study of post-analysis software for immune sequencing data. About the study: Courses of disease covered relapsing-remitting, secondary progressive and progressive-relapsing multiple sclerosis. Study-wide findings and caveats: The study found TRBV5-6, TRBV5-1 and TRBV20-1 among about five TRBV segments more frequent in patients than controls. Versus controls, multiple sclerosis patients showed significantly lower diversity (normalized Chao1).

Included in the TCR beta cDNA libraries were unique molecular identifiers. TCRdb used MiXCR to reprocess the PCR reads, holding one entry per CDR3 protein. Among 430,000 or so distinct CDR3 sequences listed, roughly 40% were seen once. Worth noting for this clonotype: The antigen remains undetermined.

The CDR3 consists of 17 residues. V gave up 5 bases and J gave up 2 bases; unmatched junction bases: 14. Per germline, CDR1 DFQATT and CDR2 SNEGSKA (reference sequence). Specimen: blood. This chain joins TRBV20-1 and TRBJ2-7; TRBD2 matches at 11 bases. The TCR sequence derives from a girl aged 2-15 years with multiple sclerosis. The CDR3 DNA reads TGCAGTGCTCACCCTCTAGCGGGAGGAATTTCTCCCTACGAGCAGTACTTC. Translated: CSAHPLAGGISPYEQYF.